A selection of T cell receptor beta chains follows, all from one sample in a study of blood T cell repertoires in COVID-19. Assay: immunoSEQ multiplex PCR; the TCRdb copy retains only in-frame clones and omits some. Of under 200,000 clones detected, approximately 91% appear once; the ten largest clones hold roughly 5.3%. The sample taken for sequencing was peripheral blood. These receptors were obtained from a man aged 18-30 years with COVID-19, enrolled during active disease. Both conserved end residues are part of each CDR3. The D gene is left open where the match is weak. Not all rows give a size; the values are once, few, many and, for expanded clones, a class.

DNA | CDR3 | size | J | D | V
TGTGCCTGGAGGGTGAGACAGGGAGTCCGGGAGCAGTTCTTC | CAWRVRQGVREQFF | NA | TRBJ2-1 | TRBD1 | TRBV30
TGCGCCAGCAGCTTGGGAACAGGGTTGAGGAATTCACCCCTCCACTTT | CASSLGTGLRNSPLHF | few | TRBJ1-6 | NA | TRBV5-1
TGTGCCAGCAGCACCGCACAAGACTACGAGCAGTACTTC | CASSTAQDYEQYF | NA | TRBJ2-7 | NA | TRBV7-2
TGTGCCAGCAGTTTTCGGACAGGCCGAGGCTACACCTTC | CASSFRTGRGYTF | NA | TRBJ1-2 | TRBD1 | TRBV28
TGTGCCAGCAGTGGATCTAGCGCCTCTGGGAATGAGCAGTTCTTC | CASSGSSASGNEQFF | NA | TRBJ2-1 | NA | TRBV28
TGTGCCAGCAGTGACGTCTTTGGCTACACCTTC | CASSDVFGYTF | NA | TRBJ1-2 | NA | TRBV6-1
TGTGCCAGCAGGTACAGGGATACCGGGGAGCTGTTTTTT | CASRYRDTGELFF | NA | TRBJ2-2 | NA | TRBV2
TGTGCCAGCAGCAGGGGCAGGGGTGAAAAACTGTTTTTT | CASSRGRGEKLFF | NA | TRBJ1-4 | NA | TRBV9
TGTGCCAGCAGTTTTCGTCCTAGCGCATACAATGAGCAGTTCTTC | CASSFRPSAYNEQFF | NA | TRBJ2-1 | NA | TRBV28
TGTGCCAGCAGCGACAGAAGAGATAACTATGGCTACACCTTC | CASSDRRDNYGYTF | NA | TRBJ1-2 | NA | TRBV6-5
TGTGCCAGTAGTATGGTTGGGCTCAACTATGGCTACACCTTC | CASSMVGLNYGYTF | NA | TRBJ1-2 | NA | TRBV19
TGTGCCACCGGTGTGGACAGACGGTACGAGCAGTACTTC | CATGVDRRYEQYF | NA | TRBJ2-7 | NA | TRBV28
TGTGCCAGCAGGTTCCGCTCCGGACAGCAAAACACTGAAGCTTTCTTT | CASRFRSGQQNTEAFF | NA | TRBJ1-1 | NA | TRBV5-6
TGTGCCAGCAGCCTTACACAGGGTACAGATACGCAGTATTTT | CASSLTQGTDTQYF | NA | TRBJ2-3 | NA | TRBV13
TGTGCCAGCAGCCAAGACCCGACACCGAACACTGAAGCTTTCTTT | CASSQDPTPNTEAFF | once | TRBJ1-1 | NA | TRBV3-1/TRBV3-2